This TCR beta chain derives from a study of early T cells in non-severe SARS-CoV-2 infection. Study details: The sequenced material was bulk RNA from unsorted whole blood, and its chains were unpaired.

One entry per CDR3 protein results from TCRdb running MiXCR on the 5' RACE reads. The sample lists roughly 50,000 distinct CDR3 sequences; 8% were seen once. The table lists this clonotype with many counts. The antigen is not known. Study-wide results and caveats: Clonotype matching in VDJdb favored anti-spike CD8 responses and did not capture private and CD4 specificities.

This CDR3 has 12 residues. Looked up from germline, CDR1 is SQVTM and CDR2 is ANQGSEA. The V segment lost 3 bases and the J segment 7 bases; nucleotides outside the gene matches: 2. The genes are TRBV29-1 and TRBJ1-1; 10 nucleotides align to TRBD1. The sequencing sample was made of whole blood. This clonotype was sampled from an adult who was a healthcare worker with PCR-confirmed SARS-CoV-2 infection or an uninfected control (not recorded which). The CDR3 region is CSVETGGDEAFF. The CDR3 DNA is TGCAGCGTTGAGACAGGGGGCGATGAAGCTTTCTTT.